These 6 T cell receptor beta chains came from one sample sequenced in a study of OX40 agonist ivuxolimab in advanced cancers. Clones were sequenced by immunoSEQ multiplex PCR, and TCRdb holds only the in-frame ones, with some missing. The sample carries about 77,000 clones, more than 80% recorded once. The sequencing used CD4+ or CD8+ T cells sorted from blood, collected in a trial of the OX40 agonist ivuxolimab. The receptor source for this set is an adult with an advanced solid tumor such as melanoma, head and neck, liver or kidney cancer.

The chain is built from TRBV7-9 and TRBJ2-4; D could derive from TRBD1 or TRBD2 (5 bases each). The CDR3 extends over 16 amino acids. In germline, CDR1 is SEHNR, CDR2 FQNEAQ (reference sequence). The ends were cut back, 6 bases at V and 1 base at J, with 16 bases in the middle. CDR3 region: CASSISPWGAKNIQYF. CDR3 nucleotide sequence: TGTGCCAGCAGTATCAGCCCGTGGGGGGCCAAAAACATTCAGTACTTC. Using reference TRBV7-9 and TRBJ2-4 for the parts outside the CDR3, the full variable domain is DTGVSQNPRHKITKRGQNVTFRCDPISEHNRLYWYRQTLGQGPEFLTYFQNEAQLEKSRLLSDRFSAERPKGSFSTLEIQRTEQGDSAMYLCASSISPWGAKNIQYFGAGTRLSVL.

The J gene is TRBJ2-2, the V gene TRBV7-5; the DNA was not compared with TRBD1, the D call given in the table. TRBV7-5 is designated a pseudogene. This CDR3 spans 14 amino acids. CDR3 region: CVRSCKGVSGELFF. The CDR3 DNA sequence: TGTGTCAGAAGCTGTAAGGGGGTCTCCGGGGAGCTGTTTTTT.

CDR3: CASSPRNEKLFF. In DNA form, the CDR3 reads TGTGCCAGCAGTCCCCGCAATGAAAAACTGTTTTTT. This chain links TRBV25-1 with TRBJ1-4, with D uncertain. Looked up from germline, CDR1 is MGHDK and CDR2 is SYGVNS. V was trimmed by 5 bases and J by 5 bases, leaving 6 bases between them. The CDR3 contains 12 residues.

The rearrangement uses TRBV10-1 and TRBJ2-3; D gene uncertain. Germline V gene sequence: CDR1 WNHNN, CDR2 SYGVQD (reference sequence). There are 16 residues in the CDR3. Trimming took 6 bases from V and 1 from J, leaving 17 bases between them. The CDR3 region is CASRPQVRGGTDTQYF. CDR3 coding DNA: TGCGCCAGCAGACCCCAGGTCCGTGGGGGCACAGATACGCAGTATTTT.

This clone has only one observation. CDR3 residues: CASSLAGTVRETQYF. As DNA, the CDR3 is TGCGCCAGCAGCTTGGCCGGGACGGTTAGAGAGACCCAGTACTTC. This chain connects TRBV5-1 to TRBJ2-5; D might be TRBD1 or TRBD2, each matching 5 bases. The V and J ends lost 0 bases and 4 bases respectively, with 13 bases between them. The CDR3 extends over 15 amino acids. The germline gives CDR1 SGHRS, CDR2 YFSETQ.

This clone was picked up one time. This chain links TRBV5-6 with TRBJ1-2; 7 bases match TRBD1. Germline CDR1 and CDR2: SGHDT and YYEEEE. After removal of 5 bases from V and 3 bases from J, the junction contained 4 bases not matched to a gene. This CDR3 comprises 13 residues. The CDR3 reads CASSFDRDYGYTF. CDR3 nucleotide sequence: TGTGCCAGCAGTTTCGACAGGGACTATGGCTACACCTTC.